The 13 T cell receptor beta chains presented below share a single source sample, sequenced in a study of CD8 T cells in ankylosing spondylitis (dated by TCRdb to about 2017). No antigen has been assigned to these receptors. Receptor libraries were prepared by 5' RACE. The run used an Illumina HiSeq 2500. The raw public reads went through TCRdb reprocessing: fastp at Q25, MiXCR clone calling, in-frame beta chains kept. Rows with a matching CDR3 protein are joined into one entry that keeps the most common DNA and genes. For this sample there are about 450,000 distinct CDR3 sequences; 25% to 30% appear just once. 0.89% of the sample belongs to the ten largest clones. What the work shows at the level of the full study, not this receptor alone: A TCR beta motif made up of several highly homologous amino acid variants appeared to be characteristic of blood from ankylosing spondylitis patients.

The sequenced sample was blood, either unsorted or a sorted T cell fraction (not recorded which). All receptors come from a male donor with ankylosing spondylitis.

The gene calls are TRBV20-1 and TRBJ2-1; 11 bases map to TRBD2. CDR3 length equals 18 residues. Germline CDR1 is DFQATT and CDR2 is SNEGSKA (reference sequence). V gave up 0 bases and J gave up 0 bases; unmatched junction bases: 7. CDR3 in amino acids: CSARDASGRTSSYNEQFF. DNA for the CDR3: TGCAGTGCTAGAGATGCTAGCGGGAGGACAAGCTCCTACAATGAGCAGTTCTTC.

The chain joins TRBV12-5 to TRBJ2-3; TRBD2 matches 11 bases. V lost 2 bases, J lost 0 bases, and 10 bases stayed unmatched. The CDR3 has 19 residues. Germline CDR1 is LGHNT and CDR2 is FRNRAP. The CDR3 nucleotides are TGTGCTAGTGGTTTGCCCGCGCTAGCGGGAGGTTATAGCACAGATACGCAGTATTTT. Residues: CASGLPALAGGYSTDTQYF.

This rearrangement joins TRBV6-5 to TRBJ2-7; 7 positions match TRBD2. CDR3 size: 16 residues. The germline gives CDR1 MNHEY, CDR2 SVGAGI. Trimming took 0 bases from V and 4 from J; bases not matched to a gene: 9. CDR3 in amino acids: CASSYSRREFGYEQYV. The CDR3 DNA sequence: TGTGCCAGCAGTTACTCTCGGCGGGAGTTTGGGTACGAGCAGTACGTC.

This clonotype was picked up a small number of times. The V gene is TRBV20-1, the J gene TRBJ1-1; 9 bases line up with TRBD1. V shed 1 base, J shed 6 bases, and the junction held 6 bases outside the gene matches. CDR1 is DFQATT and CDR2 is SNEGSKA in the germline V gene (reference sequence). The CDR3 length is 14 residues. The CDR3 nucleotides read TGCAGTGCTAGAGCCGGGACAGGGACACCTGAAGCTTTCTTT. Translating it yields CSARAGTGTPEAFF.

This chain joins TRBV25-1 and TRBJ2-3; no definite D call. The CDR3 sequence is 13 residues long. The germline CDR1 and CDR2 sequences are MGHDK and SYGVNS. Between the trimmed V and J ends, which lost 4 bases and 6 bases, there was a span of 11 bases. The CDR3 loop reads CASSAPPRDTQYF. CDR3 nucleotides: TGTGCCAGCAGTGCCCCCCCCCGGGATACGCAGTATTTT.

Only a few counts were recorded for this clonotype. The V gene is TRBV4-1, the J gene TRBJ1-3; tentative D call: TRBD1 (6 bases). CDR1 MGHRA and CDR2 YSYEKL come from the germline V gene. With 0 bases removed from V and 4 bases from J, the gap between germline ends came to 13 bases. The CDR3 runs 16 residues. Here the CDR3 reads CASSQDEQGWGNTIYF. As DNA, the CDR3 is TGCGCCAGCAGCCAAGATGAACAGGGATGGGGAAACACCATATATTTT.

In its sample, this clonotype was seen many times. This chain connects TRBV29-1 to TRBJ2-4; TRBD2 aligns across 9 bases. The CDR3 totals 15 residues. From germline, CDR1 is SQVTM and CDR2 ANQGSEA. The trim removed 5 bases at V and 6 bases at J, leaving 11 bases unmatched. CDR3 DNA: TGCAGCGTTAGTATTAGCGGGAGCAGTAGAAACATTCAGTACTTC. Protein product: CSVSISGSSRNIQYF.

The CDR3 coding sequence is TGTGCCAGCAGCTCCGAAGCTAGCGGGAGGGCTGAGCAGTTCTTC. Translating gives CASSSEASGRAEQFF. The V and J genes are TRBV7-2 and TRBJ2-1; 12 bases map to TRBD2. CDR1 and CDR2 from the germline V gene are SGHTA and FQGNSA. The length of the CDR3 is 15 residues. V lost 4 bases to trimming and J lost 9 bases; unmatched junction nucleotides: 7.

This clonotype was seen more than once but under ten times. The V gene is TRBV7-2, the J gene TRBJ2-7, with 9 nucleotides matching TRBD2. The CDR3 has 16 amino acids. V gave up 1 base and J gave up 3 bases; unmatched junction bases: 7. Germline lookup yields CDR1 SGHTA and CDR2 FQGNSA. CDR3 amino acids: CASSLGIAGANYEQYV. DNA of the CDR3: TGTGCCAGCAGCTTAGGGATAGCGGGAGCGAACTACGAGCAGTACGTC.

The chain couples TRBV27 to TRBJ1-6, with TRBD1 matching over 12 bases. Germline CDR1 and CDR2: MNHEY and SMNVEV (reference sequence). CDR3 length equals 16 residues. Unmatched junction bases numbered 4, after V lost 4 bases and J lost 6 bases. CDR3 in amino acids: CASSWGTGGGNSPLHF. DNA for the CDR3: TGTGCCAGCAGTTGGGGGACAGGGGGCGGTAATTCACCCCTCCACTTT.

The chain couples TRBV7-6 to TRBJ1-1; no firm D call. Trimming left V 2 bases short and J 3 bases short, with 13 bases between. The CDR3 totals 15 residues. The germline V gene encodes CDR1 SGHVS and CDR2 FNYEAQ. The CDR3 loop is CASSLLRVRDTEAFF. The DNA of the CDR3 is TGTGCCAGCAGCTTATTACGGGTCCGAGACACTGAAGCTTTCTTT. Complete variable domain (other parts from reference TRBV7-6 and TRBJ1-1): GAGVSQSPRYKVTKRGQDVALRCDPISGHVSLYWYRQALGQGPEFLTYFNYEAQQDKSGLPNDRFSAERPEGSISTLTIQRTEQRDSAMYRCASSLLRVRDTEAFFGQGTRLTVV.

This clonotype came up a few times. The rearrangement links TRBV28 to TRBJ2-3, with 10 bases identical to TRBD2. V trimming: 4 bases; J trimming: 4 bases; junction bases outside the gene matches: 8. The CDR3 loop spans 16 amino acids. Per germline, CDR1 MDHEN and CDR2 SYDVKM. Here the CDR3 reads CASSYQLAGPSDTQYF. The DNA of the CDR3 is TGTGCCAGCAGTTACCAACTAGCGGGGCCATCAGATACGCAGTATTTT.

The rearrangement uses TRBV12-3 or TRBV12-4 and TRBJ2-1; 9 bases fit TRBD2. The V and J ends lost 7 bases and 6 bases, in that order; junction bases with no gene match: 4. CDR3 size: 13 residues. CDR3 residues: CASTPGLANEQFF. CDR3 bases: TGTGCCAGCACCCCGGGACTAGCCAATGAGCAGTTCTTC.